Listed below are T cell receptor beta chains from one sample, sequenced in a study of shared clonotypes between healthy human individuals. Sequencing was performed with immunoSEQ multiplex PCR; in TCRdb, only in-frame clones are kept and a portion is missing. The sample shows 1.5 million to 2.5 million clones, over 85% of them seen only once. Sample: naive CD8+ T cells sorted from blood. The receptors shown here come from a man between 18 and 35 years old in good health. The CDR3 runs from the conserved cysteine through the conserved F or W. The D gene is left open where the match is weak. Clone size is shown for a subset of rows, as once, few, many or a class of expanded clone.

D: -; V: TRBV7-9; J: TRBJ2-3; size: -; CDR3: CASSFTGLADTQYF; DNA: TGTGCCAGCAGCTTTACAGGGCTAGCAGATACGCAGTATTTT
D: TRBD1; V: TRBV28; J: TRBJ2-3; size: -; CDR3: CASSLRTGQEGRTDTQYF; DNA: TGTGCCAGCAGTTTGAGGACAGGACAAGAGGGACGCACAGATACGCAGTATTTT
D: -; V: TRBV12-1; J: TRBJ2-5; size: -; CDR3: CASSLVRIGRMGETQYF; DNA: TGTGCCAGCAGCCTTGTCCGTATCGGGAGGATGGGGGAGACCCAGTACTTC
D: -; V: TRBV6-5; J: TRBJ2-2; size: -; CDR3: CASSLGENTGELFF; DNA: TGTGCCAGCAGCTTGGGGGAAAACACCGGGGAGCTGTTTTTT
D: -; V: TRBV11-2; J: TRBJ2-2; size: -; CDR3: CASSSPSTDGVGELFF; DNA: TGTGCCAGCAGCTCACCCTCGACGGACGGAGTCGGGGAGCTGTTTTTT
D: -; V: TRBV5-4; J: TRBJ2-2; size: few; CDR3: CASSLFLGTGELFF; DNA: TGTGCCAGCAGCTTGTTCCTGGGTACCGGGGAGCTGTTTTTT
D: -; V: TRBV5-6; J: TRBJ1-2; size: -; CDR3: CASSPGDTAYGYTF; DNA: TGTGCCAGCAGCCCTGGAGACACGGCCTATGGCTACACCTTC
D: TRBD2; V: TRBV7-8; J: TRBJ2-7; size: -; CDR3: CASSLASGRADEQYF; DNA: TGTGCCAGCAGCTTAGCTAGCGGGAGGGCCGACGAGCAGTACTTC
D: -; V: TRBV9; J: TRBJ1-4; size: -; CDR3: CASSVGGSTNEKLFF; DNA: TGTGCCAGCAGCGTAGGGGGGAGCACTAATGAAAAACTGTTTTTT
D: -; V: TRBV10-3; J: TRBJ1-5; size: -; CDR3: CAISEGGPPQHF; DNA: TGTGCCATCAGTGAGGGGGGACCGCCCCAGCATTTT
D: TRBD1; V: TRBV5-1; J: TRBJ2-7; size: -; CDR3: CASSSTGGVLYEQYF; DNA: TGCGCCAGCAGCTCTACAGGGGGCGTTCTCTACGAGCAGTACTTC
D: TRBD2; V: TRBV5-8; J: TRBJ2-7; size: -; CDR3: CASSLAGGNGYEQYF; DNA: TGTGCCAGCAGCTTGGCGGGGGGGAACGGCTACGAGCAGTACTTC
D: -; V: TRBV7-8; J: TRBJ1-1; size: -; CDR3: CASSDKMPYTEAFF; DNA: TGTGCCAGCAGCGATAAAATGCCTTACACTGAAGCTTTCTTT
D: -; V: TRBV25-1; J: TRBJ2-5; size: -; CDR3: CASSDGDKEYF; DNA: TGTGCCAGCAGTGACGGGGACAAGGAGTACTTC
D: -; V: TRBV19; J: TRBJ1-5; size: -; CDR3: CASSILAGAQPQHF; DNA: TGTGCCAGTAGTATTTTGGCAGGGGCACAGCCCCAGCATTTT
D: -; V: TRBV4-1; J: TRBJ1-2; size: -; CDR3: CASSPGGGYTF; DNA: TGCGCCAGCAGCCCCGGTGGGGGCTACACCTTC
D: TRBD1; V: TRBV28; J: TRBJ1-6; size: -; CDR3: CASSAYRGDNSPLHF; DNA: TGTGCCAGCAGTGCCTACAGGGGGGATAATTCACCCCTCCACTTT
D: TRBD1; V: TRBV27; J: TRBJ1-4; size: -; CDR3: CASSLDRGANEKLFF; DNA: TGTGCCAGCAGTCTCGACAGGGGAGCTAATGAAAAACTGTTTTTT
D: TRBD2; V: TRBV9; J: TRBJ2-3; size: -; CDR3: CASSVNRGLASTDTQYF; DNA: TGTGCCAGCAGCGTGAATCGGGGACTAGCAAGCACAGATACGCAGTATTTT
D: -; V: TRBV19; J: TRBJ2-7; size: -; CDR3: CASSIGTGAYEQYF; DNA: TGTGCCAGTAGTATCGGGACGGGAGCCTACGAGCAGTACTTC
D: -; V: TRBV7-2; J: TRBJ1-4; size: -; CDR3: CASSLWNEDEKLFF; DNA: TGTGCCAGCAGCTTATGGAACGAGGATGAAAAACTGTTTTTT
D: -; V: TRBV27; J: TRBJ1-6; size: -; CDR3: CASSTGPGATSPLHF; DNA: TGTGCCAGCAGTACGGGTCCGGGGGCTACTTCACCCCTCCACTTT
D: -; V: TRBV6-5; J: TRBJ1-2; size: -; CDR3: CASSLSHSYGYTF; DNA: TGTGCCAGCAGTTTATCACACAGCTATGGCTACACCTTC
D: -; V: TRBV19; J: TRBJ2-4; size: -; CDR3: CASSIAGPSGAKNIQYF; DNA: TGTGCCAGTAGTATCGCCGGCCCGTCGGGGGCCAAAAACATTCAGTACTTC
D: -; V: TRBV6-5; J: TRBJ1-2; size: -; CDR3: CASSHDSGGDYGYTF; DNA: TGTGCCAGCAGTCACGATAGCGGCGGCGATTATGGCTACACCTTC
D: -; V: TRBV13; J: TRBJ2-2; size: once; CDR3: CATETGPNTGELFF; DNA: TGTGCCACCGAAACAGGGCCGAACACCGGGGAGCTGTTTTTT
D: TRBD1; V: TRBV15; J: TRBJ2-7; size: -; CDR3: CATSMDRAEEQYF; DNA: TGTGCCACCAGTATGGACAGGGCGGAGGAGCAGTACTTC